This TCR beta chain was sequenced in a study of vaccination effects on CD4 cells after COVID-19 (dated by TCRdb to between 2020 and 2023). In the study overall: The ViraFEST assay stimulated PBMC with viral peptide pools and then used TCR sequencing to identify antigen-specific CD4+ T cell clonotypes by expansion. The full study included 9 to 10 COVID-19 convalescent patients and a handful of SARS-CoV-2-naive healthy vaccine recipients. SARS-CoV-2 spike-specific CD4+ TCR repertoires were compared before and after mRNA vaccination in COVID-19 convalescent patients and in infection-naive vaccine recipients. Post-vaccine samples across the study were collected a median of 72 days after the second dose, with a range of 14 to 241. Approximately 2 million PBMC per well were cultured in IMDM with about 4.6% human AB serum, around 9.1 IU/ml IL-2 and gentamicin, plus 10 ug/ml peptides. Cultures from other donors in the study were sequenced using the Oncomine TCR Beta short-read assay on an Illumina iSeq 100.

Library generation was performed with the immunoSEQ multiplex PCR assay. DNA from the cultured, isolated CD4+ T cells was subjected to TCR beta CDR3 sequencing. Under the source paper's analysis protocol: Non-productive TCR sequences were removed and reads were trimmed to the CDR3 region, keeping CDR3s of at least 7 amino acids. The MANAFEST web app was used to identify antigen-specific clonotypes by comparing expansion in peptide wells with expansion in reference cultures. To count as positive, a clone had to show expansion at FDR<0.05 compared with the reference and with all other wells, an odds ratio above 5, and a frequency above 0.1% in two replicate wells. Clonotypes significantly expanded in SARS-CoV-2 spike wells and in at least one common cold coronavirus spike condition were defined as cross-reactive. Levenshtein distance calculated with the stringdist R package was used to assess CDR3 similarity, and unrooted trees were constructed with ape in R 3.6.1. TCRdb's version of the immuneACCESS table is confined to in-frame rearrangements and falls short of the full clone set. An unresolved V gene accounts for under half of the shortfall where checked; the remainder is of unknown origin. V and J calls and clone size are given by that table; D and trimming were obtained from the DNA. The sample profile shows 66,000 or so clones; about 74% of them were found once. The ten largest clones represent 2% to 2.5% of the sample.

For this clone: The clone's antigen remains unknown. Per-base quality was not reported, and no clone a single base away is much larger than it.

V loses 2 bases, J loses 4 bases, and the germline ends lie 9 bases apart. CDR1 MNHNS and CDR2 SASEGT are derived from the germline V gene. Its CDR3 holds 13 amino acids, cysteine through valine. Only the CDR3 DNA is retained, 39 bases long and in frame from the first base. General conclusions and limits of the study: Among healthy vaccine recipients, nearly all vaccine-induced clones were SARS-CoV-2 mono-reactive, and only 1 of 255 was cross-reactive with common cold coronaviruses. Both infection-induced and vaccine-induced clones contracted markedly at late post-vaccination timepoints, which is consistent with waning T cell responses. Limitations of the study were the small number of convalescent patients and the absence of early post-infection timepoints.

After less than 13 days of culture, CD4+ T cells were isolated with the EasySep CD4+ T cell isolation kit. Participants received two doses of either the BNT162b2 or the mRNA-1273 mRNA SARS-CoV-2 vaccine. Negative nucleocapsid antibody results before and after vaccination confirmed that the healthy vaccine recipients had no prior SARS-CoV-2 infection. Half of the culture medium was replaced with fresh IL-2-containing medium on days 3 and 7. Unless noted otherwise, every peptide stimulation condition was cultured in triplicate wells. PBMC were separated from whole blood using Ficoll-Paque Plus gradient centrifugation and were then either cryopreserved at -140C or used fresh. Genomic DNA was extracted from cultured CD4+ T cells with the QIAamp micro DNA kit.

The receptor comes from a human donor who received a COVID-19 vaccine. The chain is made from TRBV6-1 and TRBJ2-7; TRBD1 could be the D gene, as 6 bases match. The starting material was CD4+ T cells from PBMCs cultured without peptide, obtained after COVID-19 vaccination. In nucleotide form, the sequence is TGTGCCAGCAGTGAACACAGGGCTTACGAGCAGTACGTC. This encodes CASSEHRAYEQYV.